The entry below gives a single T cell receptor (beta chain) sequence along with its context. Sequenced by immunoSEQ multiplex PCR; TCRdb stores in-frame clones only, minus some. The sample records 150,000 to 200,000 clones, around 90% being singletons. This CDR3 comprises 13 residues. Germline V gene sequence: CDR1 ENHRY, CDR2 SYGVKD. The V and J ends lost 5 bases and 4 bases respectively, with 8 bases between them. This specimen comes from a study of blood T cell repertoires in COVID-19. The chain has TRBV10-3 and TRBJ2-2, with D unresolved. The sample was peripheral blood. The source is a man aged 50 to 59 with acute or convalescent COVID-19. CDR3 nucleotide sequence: TGTGCCATCAGTCACAGTCCCACCGGGGAGCTGTTTTTT. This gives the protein CAISHSPTGELFF.